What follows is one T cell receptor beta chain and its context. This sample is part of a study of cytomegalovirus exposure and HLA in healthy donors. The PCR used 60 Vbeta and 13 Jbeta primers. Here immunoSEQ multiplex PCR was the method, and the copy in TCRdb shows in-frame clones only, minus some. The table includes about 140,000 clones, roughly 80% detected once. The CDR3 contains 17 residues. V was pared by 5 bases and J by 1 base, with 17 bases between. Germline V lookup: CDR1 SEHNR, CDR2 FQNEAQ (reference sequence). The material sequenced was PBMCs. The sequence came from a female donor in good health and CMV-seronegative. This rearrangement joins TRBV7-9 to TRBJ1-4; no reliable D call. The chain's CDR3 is CASSPPPREKTNEKLFF. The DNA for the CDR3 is TGTGCCAGCAGCCCACCCCCAAGGGAGAAAACTAATGAAAAACTGTTTTTT.